Following are 4 T cell receptor beta chains from one sample sequenced in a study of blood T cell repertoires in COVID-19. Measured with immunoSEQ multiplex PCR; TCRdb has only the in-frame clones, and not every one. The repertoire has 310,000 or so clones, 88% of them found once; the top ten carry approximately 11%. The sequencing sample was made of peripheral blood. The receptors here all came from a woman in her thirties with COVID-19, enrolled during active disease.

The chain couples TRBV4-2 to TRBJ2-2, with 9 bases that match TRBD1. Germline V gene data show CDR1 as LGHNA and CDR2 as YNFKEQ. With 3 bases clipped from V and 5 bases from J, the junction kept 13 bases outside the gene matches. The CDR3 has 18 amino acids. CDR3: CASSQERTGDFLTGELFF. The CDR3 bases are TGTGCCAGCAGCCAGGAAAGGACAGGGGATTTTTTAACCGGGGAGCTGTTTTTT.

The chain joins TRBV10-3 to TRBJ2-2, with 11 bases that match TRBD1. From germline, CDR1 is ENHRY and CDR2 SYGVKD. The CDR3 sequence is 15 residues long. Trimming at V came to 2 bases and at J to 6 bases, leaving 2 bases not matched to a gene. The chain's CDR3 is CAISEPGQGAGELFF. DNA for the CDR3: TGTGCCATCAGTGAGCCGGGACAGGGGGCCGGGGAGCTGTTTTTT.

The chain links TRBV5-1 to TRBJ1-3; D may be TRBD1 (5 bases). Trimming pared 3 bases from V and 0 bases from J, leaving 10 bases between. This CDR3 region has 15 residues. The germline V gene has CDR1 SGHRS and CDR2 YFSETQ. CDR3 DNA sequence: TGCGCCAGCAGCTCTAGACAGTCCTCTGGAAACACCATATATTTT. Translated, it gives CASSSRQSSGNTIYF.

The chain is built from TRBV2 and TRBJ1-4; D possibly corresponds to TRBD1 (6 bases). The CDR3 has 16 amino acids. V was shortened by 6 bases and J by 8 bases, with 22 bases between the two germline ends. The V gene's germline CDR1 is SNHLY and CDR2 FYNNEI. The CDR3: CASRNRAGVVLEKLFF. In nucleotides, the CDR3 is TGTGCCAGCAGGAATCGGGCAGGGGTTGTACTCGAAAAACTGTTTTTT.